The rows below give T cell receptor beta chains drawn from one sample of a study of blood T cell repertoires in COVID-19. Libraries were prepared by immunoSEQ multiplex PCR; TCRdb keeps only in-frame clonotypes and omits some of them. The sample shows about 190,000 clones, about nine tenths of them seen only once. The sequencing input was peripheral blood. The receptors stem from a man aged 35-49 years with acute or convalescent COVID-19. Both conserved end residues are part of each CDR3. The D gene is left open where the match is weak. Size values are once, few and many counts, or a class for expanded clones, and some rows have none.

TRBD1,.,TRBJ2-4,TRBV12-3/TRBV12-4,TGTGCCAGCATAGGACAGGGCAACATTCAGTACTTC,CASIGQGNIQYF
.,.,TRBJ2-7,TRBV7-2,TGTGCCAGCAGCCCCGACATATCAACCCACTACGAGCAGTACTTC,CASSPDISTHYEQYF
TRBD1,.,TRBJ2-3,TRBV13,TGTGCCAGCAGACTCAACTCCGGGACAGGGCTCCCAGATACGCAGTATTTT,CASRLNSGTGLPDTQYF
TRBD1,.,TRBJ2-5,TRBV5-1,TGCGCCAGCAGCTTGGGATTGGGACAGGGGCAAGAGACCCAGTACTTC,CASSLGLGQGQETQYF
TRBD1,.,TRBJ1-1,TRBV6-5,TGTGCCAGCAAAATCGGACAGGTAAACACTGAAGCTTTCTTT,CASKIGQVNTEAFF
TRBD1,.,TRBJ2-7,TRBV19,TGTGCCAGTAGTGGGTACAGGGGATCCGAGCAGTACTTC,CASSGYRGSEQYF
.,.,TRBJ1-3,TRBV11-2,TGTGCCAGCAGCTTTCAGGGGCTAAACTCTGGAAACACCATATATTTT,CASSFQGLNSGNTIYF
.,.,TRBJ1-2,TRBV7-2,TGTGCCAGCAGCCCAAGGACTGCAGCTAACTATGGCTACACCTTC,CASSPRTAANYGYTF
.,.,TRBJ1-5,TRBV5-8,TGTGCCAGCGGAGACCCCTCTCATCAGCCCCAGCATTTT,CASGDPSHQPQHF
.,.,TRBJ2-1,TRBV19,TGTGCCAGTAGCCCTAAATACAATGAGCAGTTCTTC,CASSPKYNEQFF
.,.,TRBJ2-5,TRBV19,TGTGCCAGTAGTATTAACAGGGAAGAGACCCAGTACTTC,CASSINREETQYF
TRBD1,.,TRBJ1-4,TRBV6-5,TGTGCCAGCAGTTTCGACAGGGGAGGGAATGAAAAACTGTTTTTT,CASSFDRGGNEKLFF
TRBD1,.,TRBJ1-2,TRBV7-8,TGTGCCAGCAGCTCAGGACAGGGCTTGGGATCACCGACCTATGGCTACACCTTC,CASSSGQGLGSPTYGYTF
TRBD1,.,TRBJ1-2,TRBV10-3,TGTGCCATCAGAACAGGGGGCGCCGACTATGGCTACACCTTC,CAIRTGGADYGYTF
TRBD1,.,TRBJ1-5,TRBV29-1,TGCAGCTCGACAGGGGGCCTTCAGCCCCAGCATTTT,CSSTGGLQPQHF
TRBD1,.,TRBJ1-3,TRBV6-5,TGTGCCAGCAGCCCCACAGGGGCATCTGGAAACACCATATATTTT,CASSPTGASGNTIYF
.,.,TRBJ1-2,TRBV11-2,TGTGCCAGCAGCTTAGATAGTAGGGGATCAGGGAACGGCTACACCTTC,CASSLDSRGSGNGYTF
.,.,TRBJ2-7,TRBV9,TGTGCCAGCAGCTCCGGCGGGGACAGACCCTACGAGCAGTACTTC,CASSSGGDRPYEQYF
.,.,TRBJ1-6,TRBV27,TGTGCCAGCAGTTTGTCGAACAGGGTTACATATAATTCACCCCTCCACTTT,CASSLSNRVTYNSPLHF
.,.,TRBJ2-2,TRBV3-1/TRBV3-2,TGTGCCAGCAACCCGGCGGGGAATGTGAACACCGGGGAGCTGTTTTTT,CASNPAGNVNTGELFF
TRBD1,.,TRBJ2-7,TRBV10-3,TGTGCCATCAGTGACGACAGGGCCCACGAGCAGTACTTC,CAISDDRAHEQYF
.,once,TRBJ2-3,TRBV5-1,TGCGCCAGCAGCTTAGGGGTTGGCACAGATACGCAGTATTTT,CASSLGVGTDTQYF
TRBD1,few,TRBJ2-7,TRBV7-9,TGTGCCAGCAGCTCGCGGGACAGGGGGCCGAGCCCCCACGAGCAGTACTTC,CASSSRDRGPSPHEQYF
.,once,TRBJ1-4,TRBV6-5,TGTGCCAGCAGTTACGGCCCTAATGAAAAACTGTTTTTT,CASSYGPNEKLFF
TRBD1,.,TRBJ2-4,TRBV3-1/TRBV3-2,TGTGCCAGCAGCCAAGGGGGACAGGGATTTAACATTCAGTACTTC,CASSQGGQGFNIQYF
.,.,TRBJ2-2,TRBV10-2,TGCGCCAGCAGTGACCCCCCTCCCGCGAACACCGGGGAGCTGTTTTTT,CASSDPPPANTGELFF
.,.,TRBJ2-3,TRBV12-3/TRBV12-4,TGTGCCAGCAGTTTAACCGGGACAGATACGCAGTATTTT,CASSLTGTDTQYF
TRBD1,once,TRBJ2-1,TRBV2,TGTGCCAGCAGTGAATGGGGACAGGGAAGCAATGAGCAGTTCTTC,CASSEWGQGSNEQFF
TRBD2,.,TRBJ2-1,TRBV6-2/TRBV6-3,TGTGCCAGCAGTTACTCGACGGGTAGCGGGGCCACTTACAATGAGCAGTTCTTC,CASSYSTGSGATYNEQFF
.,.,TRBJ1-2,TRBV18,TGTGCCAGCTCACCACCAGGACACTCCCCCGTAGGCTATGGCTACACCTTC,CASSPPGHSPVGYGYTF
TRBD2,.,TRBJ2-7,TRBV2,TGTGCCAGCAGCGAGCGGGGGTTCTCCTACGAGCAGTACTTC,CASSERGFSYEQYF
.,.,TRBJ1-1,TRBV6-5,TGTGCCAGCAGGCTGGTCGGGGGGGGCACTGAAGCTTTCTTT,CASRLVGGGTEAFF
TRBD2,.,TRBJ2-5,TRBV3-1/TRBV3-2,TGTGCCAGCAGCCAACGACCGGGACTAGCGGGGGAAGAGACCCAGTACTTC,CASSQRPGLAGEETQYF
TRBD2,few,TRBJ2-1,TRBV5-4,TGTGCCAGCAGCGACGGGACTAGCGGGGGTTCGGAGTTCTTC,CASSDGTSGGSEFF
TRBD2,.,TRBJ2-1,TRBV11-2,TGTGCCAGCAGCTCCCCTAGCGGGGGGGGCTACAATGAGCAGTTCTTC,CASSSPSGGGYNEQFF
.,.,TRBJ1-2,TRBV5-1,TGCGCCAGCAGCTTGCGATGGGACACCAACTATGGCTACACCTTC,CASSLRWDTNYGYTF
.,.,TRBJ1-1,TRBV5-1,TGCGCCAGCAGCTTACAGGGGAACACTGAAGCTTTCTTT,CASSLQGNTEAFF
TRBD2,.,TRBJ2-7,TRBV19,TGTGCCAGTAGTAGGGGCGGGGGAAGCTACGAGCAGTACTTC,CASSRGGGSYEQYF
TRBD1,.,TRBJ1-4,TRBV5-1,TGCGCCAGCAGACCCCAGGGGGCAGCTAATGAAAAACTGTTTTTT,CASRPQGAANEKLFF
.,.,TRBJ1-6,TRBV5-6,TGTGCCAGCAGCTTGGGTTCAGGGAGGAAGGATTCACCCCTCCACTTT,CASSLGSGRKDSPLHF
.,.,TRBJ1-1,TRBV29-1,TGCAGCGTTGAAGATACAGGCGGCGCTCGGACTGAAGCTTTCTTT,CSVEDTGGARTEAFF
.,.,TRBJ1-5,TRBV3-1/TRBV3-2,TGTGCCAGCAGCCATTCAGGGGGCAATCAGCCCCAGCATTTT,CASSHSGGNQPQHF